One and the same sample provided the 5 T cell receptor beta chains below, sequenced in a study of T cells in Graves' hyperthyroidism and ophthalmopathy. RNA transcripts provided the source from which TCR beta CDR3 regions were amplified. The HTBI primer set was used in a first-round RT-PCR of the TCR CDR3. A single record per CDR3 protein comes from TCRdb applying MiXCR to the multiplex PCR reads. Of about 680,000 distinct CDR3 sequences detected, approximately 40% appear once; the ten largest clones hold around 29%. The material sequenced was blood. All receptors come from a woman between 40 and 55 years old with Graves' hyperthyroidism.

This clonotype appeared a few times. The V call is TRBV7-9, the J call TRBJ2-7; D remains unclear. Germline-derived CDR1 and CDR2 are SEHNR and FQNEAQ (reference sequence). V lost 8 bases to trimming and J lost 4 bases, with 18 bases between them. The CDR3 runs to 14 residues. In DNA, the CDR3 is TGTGCCAGCGGTTCCCCCGGGCAACCTTACGAGCAGTACTTC. This encodes CASGSPGQPYEQYF.

This clonotype occurred many times. The chain joins TRBV3-1 to TRBJ1-4, with no clear D. V lost 0 bases and J 7 bases, leaving 12 bases between the germline ends. Germline V CDR1 and CDR2: LGHDT, YNNKEL (reference sequence). This CDR3 contains 15 residues. CDR3 nucleotides: TGTGCCAGCAGCCAAGATTTGGCAAGGACTGAAAAACTGTTTTTT. The encoded protein is CASSQDLARTEKLFF.

The chain is built from TRBV20-1 and TRBJ2-7, with 9 bases matching TRBD2. The CDR3 contains 13 residues. In germline, CDR1 is DFQATT, CDR2 SNEGSKA (reference sequence). J gave up 6 bases and V 3 bases, and 6 bases lay outside the gene matches. CDR3 nucleotide sequence: TGCAGTGCTAGGCCGAGCGGGGGGCCCGAGCAGTACTTC. This codes for CSARPSGGPEQYF.

The chain links TRBV7-9 to TRBJ1-2, with 9 bases matching TRBD1. Trimming at V came to 5 bases and at J to 7 bases, leaving 8 bases not matched to a gene. The germline gives CDR1 SEHNR, CDR2 FQNEAQ (reference sequence). CDR3 length: 14 amino acids. DNA of the CDR3: TGTGCCAGCAGCCCGGGGACAGGGTGGCTTGGCTACACCTTC. It encodes CASSPGTGWLGYTF.

This clonotype was seen many times. The chain couples TRBV6-5 to TRBJ2-5; D may match TRBD1 or TRBD2 (5 bases each). Trimming stripped 8 bases from V and 5 bases from J, with 15 bases between. There are 13 residues in the CDR3. Germline assignment: CDR1 MNHEY and CDR2 SVGAGI. The CDR3 loop is CASGRRGGETQYF. The CDR3 DNA is TGTGCCAGCGGGAGAAGGGGCGGCGAGACCCAGTACTTC.